This paragraph reports one T cell receptor (beta chain). The antigen this receptor binds is unknown. The input lacks base qualities; no much larger clone sits a single base away. Donors were healthy HIV-negative adults with no recently reported acute infections or vaccinations. All donors were Caucasian adults living in Nashville, Tennessee, USA. CD4+ T cells were enriched by magnetic negative selection; naive cells were then positively selected on CD45RA, and the negative fraction formed the memory subset. Blood was obtained by leukapheresis, after which PBMCs were separated by Ficoll-Histopaque density gradient centrifugation and cryopreserved in liquid nitrogen vapor phase. Purity and quantity of every magnetically sorted T cell population were checked by analytical flow cytometry. From each sorted fraction, genomic DNA was isolated and quantified by UV absorbance on a Nanodrop 2000c. The sample originates from a study of shared clonotypes between healthy human individuals (TCRdb year 2020). Concerning the study at large: A few men and a couple of women, aged 18 to 49 years, made up the cohort. For each donor, CD4 naive and CD4 memory were each run on three plates, CD8 naive on two plates, and CD8 memory on one plate. Blood TCR repertoires of about 5 healthy adults were deeply sequenced to estimate repertoire size and the extent of clonotype sharing between individuals. Leukapheresis yielded between about 0.9 and 9 billion PBMCs per donor. Different laboratories and diverse techniques were used to prepare libraries and sequence TCR repertoires, to increase sequencing depth and limit assay-specific biases.

TCR CDR3 regions were amplified from genomic DNA by multiplex PCR using the deep immunoSEQ assay. Extracted genomic DNA from each cell subset was distributed evenly across all wells of several immunoSEQ 96-well plates, and each plate was treated as a replicate. For sorted subsets, each replicate PCR was loaded with about 200 ng genomic DNA, equivalent to 30,000 or so T cell genomes. Purified libraries were measured with a Qubit 3.0 fluorometer, size-checked on a Bioanalyzer 2100, and measured again with the KAPA Library Quantification kit. A separate single-read 150-cycle Illumina NextSeq 550 flow cell was used to sequence each immunoSEQ 96-well plate. From the authors' description of their analysis: Because the immunoSEQ output included only junctional sequences and no quality scores, the filtering could not be the same as the filtering used for full-length reads. Sequences were annotated with PyIR, a Python wrapper for IgBLAST v1.9, and V/J genes and CDR3 were assigned using IMGT germline references. Reads with weak V/J assignments (E-value above 1e-6), missing CDR3, stop codons, out-of-frame junctions, or ambiguous translated residues were removed. V3J clonotypes were defined as sequences sharing an identical inferred V gene, J gene, and CDR3 amino acid sequence. Percentage overlap between repertoires was computed as shared unique clonotypes divided by the size of the smaller repertoire. RTK rarefaction, the Chao1 estimator, and Recon v2.1 estimates of unobserved clonotypes were used to assess repertoire richness. Generation probabilities were computed with OLGA for all TCRbeta clonotypes obtained by the gDNA method from four donors. The table was pulled from immuneACCESS by TCRdb, which kept in-frame rearrangements only. Such tables lose some clones; where checked, under half of the loss comes from unresolved V genes, and the rest has no known cause. V and J calls and clone size are given by that table; D and trimming were obtained from the DNA. This sample lists about 1.5 million clones; nearly 99% were detected once. Clones ranked in the top ten supply roughly 0.45% of the sample.

Results and caveats for the whole study, not just this receptor: Incomplete sequencing was indicated by rarefaction of sorted-subset datasets, despite the large sequencing depth. Because the study included only a small number of donors, the genetic and exposure-history diversity represented was limited. Estimated clonotype richness was generally larger for naive than for memory subsets. Sampling was restricted to blood, and TCR repertoires in tissue are likely to differ from TCR repertoires in blood. Roughly 5% of naive CD4, around 3.5% of naive CD8, roughly 2.4% of memory CD4, and 0.4% of memory CD8 clonotypes were shared across a few donors. Pairwise subsampling led to the expectation that sequencing depth would affect the degree of clonotype sharing among donors. Clonotypes shared by all four sorted-subset donors showed higher generation probabilities than non-shared clonotypes.

Sequences were obtained from naive CD4+ T cells sorted from blood. The cell subset or site label for this specimen denotes: CD45RA+ positively selected. This clonotype originated in a young man in good health.

The DNA sequence is as follows: TGTGCCATCAGTGATGGCAGCAACAATGAGCAGTTCTTC. Protein translation: CAISDGSNNEQFF. This chain is built from TRBV10-3 and TRBJ2-1, with no D gene named confidently. The germline V gene specifies ENHRY as CDR1 and SYGVKD as CDR2. The junction carries 8 bases between V and J, which are trimmed by 3 bases and 5 bases respectively. Spanning cysteine to phenylalanine, the CDR3 consists of 13 amino acids. This entry keeps only the CDR3 DNA: 39 bases, framed from base 1.